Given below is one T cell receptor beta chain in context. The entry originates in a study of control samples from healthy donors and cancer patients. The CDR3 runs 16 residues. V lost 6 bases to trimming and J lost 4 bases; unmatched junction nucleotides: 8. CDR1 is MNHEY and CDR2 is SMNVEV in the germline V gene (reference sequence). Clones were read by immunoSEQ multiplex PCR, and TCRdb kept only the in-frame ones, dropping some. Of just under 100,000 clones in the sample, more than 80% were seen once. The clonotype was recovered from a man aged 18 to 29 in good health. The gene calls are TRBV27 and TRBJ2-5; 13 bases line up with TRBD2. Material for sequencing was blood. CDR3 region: CASSYRTSGSGETQYF. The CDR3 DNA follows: TGTGCCAGCAGCTATAGGACTAGCGGGAGTGGAGAGACCCAGTACTTC.